This T cell receptor (beta chain) came from a study of beta chain features in type 1 diabetes. Study observations and caveats: Naive, central memory and Treg TCRB repertoires appeared more alike in patients than in healthy donors.

Sequencing targeted expressed TCRB transcripts, as all isolated RNA had been reverse transcribed. The data were produced by immunoSEQ multiplex PCR, yet TCRdb's version contains in-frame clones alone and is incomplete. Among some 230,000 clones, 9.6% were seen once, and the ten largest hold 0.03% to 0.035%. A single heparinised draw of about 120 mL on average was taken per donor. Sorting produced populations that all topped 95% purity. This clone was seen a handful of times. Its antigen is not identified. Germline trimming cut 6 bases from V and 0 bases from J; bases unmatched to any gene: 3. The CDR3 has 13 residues. Germline V gene sequence: CDR1 SQVTM, CDR2 ANQGSEA.

The chain employs TRBV29-1 and TRBJ2-7, with 9 bases fitting TRBD2. Sequenced input: naive CD4+ T cells from blood. The TCR comes from a woman aged 18 to 35 in good health. In DNA form, the CDR3 reads TGCAGCGTGAGCGGGAGGTTCTCCTACGAGCAGTACTTC. This encodes CSVSGRFSYEQYF.